This passage covers 20 T cell receptor beta chains from one sample sequenced in a study of blood T cell repertoires in COVID-19. Produced via immunoSEQ multiplex PCR; TCRdb's table is partial and in-frame only. The data show over 350,000 clones, with more than 75% seen just once and approximately 0.96% held by the top ten. Source material: PBMCs or T cells enriched from blood (not recorded which). The receptors were gathered from a young woman with acute COVID-19.

This clone was detected ten times or more. The chain combines TRBV5-6 with TRBJ1-2, with 7 bases lining up with TRBD1. CDR1 and CDR2 (germline): SGHDT, YYEEEE. V trimming: 4 bases; J trimming: 6 bases; junction bases outside the gene matches: 9. The CDR3 length is 14 residues. The CDR3 is CASSKDRVFNGYTF. As DNA, the CDR3 is TGTGCCAGCAGCAAAGACAGGGTATTTAATGGCTACACCTTC. Complete variable domain (other parts from reference TRBV5-6 and TRBJ1-2): DAGVTQSPTHLIKTRGQQVTLRCSPKSGHDTVSWYQQALGQGPQFIFQYYEEEERQRGNFPDRFSGHQFPNYSSELNVNALLLGDSALYLCASSKDRVFNGYTFGSGTRLTVV.

The V call is TRBV6-5, the J call TRBJ2-7; 8 bases match TRBD1. Looked up from germline, CDR1 is MNHEY and CDR2 is SVGAGI. The length of the CDR3 is 14 residues. J was trimmed by 2 bases and V by 6 bases; bases with no gene match: 6. In DNA, the CDR3 is TGTGCCAGCAGAGGACAGGGTTGGCCCTACGAGCAGTACTTC. It codes for CASRGQGWPYEQYF.

The J gene is TRBJ2-5, the V gene TRBV29-1; the D gene is possibly TRBD2 (5 bases). This CDR3 region has 13 residues. CDR1 and CDR2 from the germline V gene are SQVTM and ANQGSEA. V lost 2 bases and J lost 1, with 8 bases in between. CDR3 in DNA: TGCAGCGTTGAACGAGGGTTCCAAGAGACCCAGTACTTC. Protein sequence: CSVERGFQETQYF.

The chain combines TRBV4-1 with TRBJ2-1; TRBD2 matches at 12 bases. J lost 8 bases, V lost 2 bases, and 13 bases had no gene match. The CDR3 runs 18 residues. Germline CDR1 is MGHRA and CDR2 is YSYEKL. The CDR3 loop is CASSQRTGGLAGFDEQFF. CDR3 nucleotide sequence: TGCGCCAGCAGCCAAAGGACAGGGGGACTAGCGGGTTTCGATGAGCAGTTCTTC.

The V and J genes are TRBV7-3 and TRBJ1-1; a weak D match, TRBD1 (6 bases). V lost 5 bases, J lost 4 bases, and 14 bases lay in between. CDR1 and CDR2 (germline): SGHTA, FQGTGA. This CDR3 is 14 amino acids long. The CDR3 reads CASSVQGGGTEAFF. In nucleotides, the CDR3 is TGTGCCAGCAGCGTACAGGGAGGGGGCACTGAAGCTTTCTTT.

The chain couples TRBV6-5 to TRBJ2-3, with 9 bases fitting TRBD2. V lost 2 bases to trimming and J lost 3 bases; unmatched junction nucleotides: 3. This CDR3 is 15 amino acids long. Germline-derived CDR1 and CDR2 are MNHEY and SVGAGI. The CDR3 sequence: CASSYRGGATDTQYF. As DNA, the CDR3 is TGTGCCAGCAGTTACCGCGGGGGGGCGACAGATACGCAGTATTTT.

The rearrangement links TRBV7-8 to TRBJ1-6; D may be TRBD1 (5 bases). Germline CDR1 is SGHVS and CDR2 is FQNEAQ. The CDR3 contains 15 residues. With 4 bases removed from V and 9 bases from J, the gap between germline ends came to 16 bases. The CDR3 DNA reads as TGTGCCAGCAGCTCCGACGCAGGGATAAGTTCACCCCTCCACTTT. This sequence encodes CASSSDAGISSPLHF. Looking up the rest from reference TRBV7-8 and TRBJ1-6 gives the full variable domain: GAGVSQSPRYKVAKRGQDVALRCDPISGHVSLFWYQQALGQGPEFLTYFQNEAQLDKSGLPSDRFFAERPEGSVSTLKIQRTQQEDSAVYLCASSSDAGISSPLHFGNGTRLTVT.

This clone was detected only once. The chain has TRBV6-4 and TRBJ2-3; 12 bases agree with TRBD1. There are 14 residues in the CDR3. Per germline, CDR1 MRHNA and CDR2 SNTAGT. Losses at the gene ends were 4 bases for V and 6 bases for J; bases not matched to a gene: 2. The CDR3 spells CASSGGTGGDTQYF. The DNA for the CDR3 is TGTGCCAGCAGTGGGGGGACAGGGGGCGATACGCAGTATTTT.

V usage is TRBV3-1 (or the pseudogene TRBV3-2) and J usage is TRBJ1-4; the match to TRBD1 covers 10 bases. Germline CDR1 and CDR2: LGHDT and YNNKEL (reference sequence). CDR3 size: 16 residues. Trimming removed 3 bases from V and 7 bases from J; junction bases left unmatched: 8. The CDR3 sequence is CASSQGPGTGVEKLFF. Here the CDR3 DNA reads TGTGCCAGCAGCCAGGGCCCCGGGACAGGGGTTGAAAAACTGTTTTTT.

The J gene is TRBJ2-7, the V gene TRBV5-1, with 7 bases identical to TRBD1. This CDR3 has 15 amino acids. V was clipped by 0 bases and J by 1 base; unmatched bases: 4. CDR1 and CDR2 (germline): SGHRS, YFSETQ. CDR3 protein: CASSLGQGESYEQYF. CDR3 sequence (DNA): TGCGCCAGCAGCTTGGGGCAGGGGGAATCCTACGAGCAGTACTTC.

This rearrangement joins TRBV6-2 or TRBV6-3 to TRBJ2-4, with 7 bases aligning to TRBD2. Germline assignment: CDR1 MNHEY and CDR2 SVGEGT. Trimming took 2 bases from V and 3 from J; bases not matched to a gene: 10. This CDR3 region has 17 residues. The CDR3 DNA reads TGTGCCAGCAGTTACGTGGGGGGAGCGGGGTACAAAAACATTCAGTACTTC. Its translation is CASSYVGGAGYKNIQYF.

V gene TRBV29-1 combines with J gene TRBJ2-3; 9 nucleotides match TRBD1. The V segment lost 0 bases and the J segment 3 bases; nucleotides outside the gene matches: 16. The CDR3 runs 19 residues. Germline V gives CDR1 SQVTM, CDR2 ANQGSEA. CDR3 region: CSVEDRGGEGQGTTDTQYF. The CDR3 nucleotides are TGCAGCGTTGAAGATCGAGGAGGGGAAGGACAGGGGACAACAGATACGCAGTATTTT.

A note on this clone: No conserved phenylalanine or tryptophan ends this CDR3, so it is likely a read error. The limits of the CDR3 on the DNA are not certain, so only TCRdb's listed CDR3 is given. The chain has TRBV18 and TRBJ1-1; the table's D call, TRBD1, has no DNA check behind it. The CDR3 has 12 residues if both end residues are counted. CDR1 KGHSH and CDR2 LQKENI come from the germline V gene. CDR3 region: CASSLQDLRTLL.

The chain carries TRBV19 and TRBJ2-7; 7 bases match TRBD1. CDR1 is LNHDA, CDR2 SQIVND, per germline (reference sequence). The CDR3 length is 15 residues. Trimming cost V 5 bases and J 4 bases; bases outside gene matches: 11. The DNA of the CDR3 is TGTGCCAGTAGTGCACGATCGGGACAGACGTACGAGCAGTACTTC. Residues: CASSARSGQTYEQYF.

This chain joins TRBV12-3 or TRBV12-4 and TRBJ1-1, with D possibly matching TRBD1 (5 bases). V was pared by 7 bases and J by 4 bases, with 13 bases between. The CDR3 consists of 13 residues. CDR3 sequence: CASNPGIGTEAFF. Here the CDR3 DNA reads TGTGCCAGCAACCCAGGGATCGGCACTGAAGCTTTCTTT.

This chain connects TRBV27 to TRBJ1-2, with TRBD1 identical over 7 bases. The V segment lost 3 bases and the J segment 2 bases; nucleotides outside the gene matches: 6. CDR3 length: 15 residues. Germline V gene lookup returns CDR1 MNHEY and CDR2 SMNVEV (reference sequence). The CDR3 loop is CASSLGQNGNYGYTF. As DNA, the CDR3 is TGTGCCAGCAGTTTGGGACAGAATGGGAACTATGGCTACACCTTC.

V gene TRBV18 combines with J gene TRBJ1-4; D perhaps matches TRBD1 (5 bases). Germline values: CDR1 KGHSH, CDR2 LQKENI. V was cut by 6 bases and J by 8 bases, with 19 bases left in between. The CDR3 sequence is 15 residues long. The CDR3 reads CASSPAAQGGEKLFF. CDR3 bases: TGTGCCAGCTCCCCCGCTGCTCAGGGAGGAGAAAAACTGTTTTTT.

The sample holds one count of this clone. CDR3 nucleotides: TGTGCCAGCTCAGGGGACGTAGATAGCAATCAGCCCCAGCATTTT. This encodes CASSGDVDSNQPQHF. The chain joins TRBV6-5 to TRBJ1-5; D is possibly TRBD1 (6 bases). V was trimmed by 8 bases and J by 0 bases, leaving 14 bases between them. Germline V gene data show CDR1 as MNHEY and CDR2 as SVGAGI. CDR3 size: 15 residues.

The chain is built from TRBV5-6 and TRBJ1-1, with a possible D match to TRBD1 (5 bases). Germline V gene sequence: CDR1 SGHDT, CDR2 YYEEEE. The V end was cut by 4 bases, the J end by 7 bases, with 23 bases between. CDR3 length: 16 amino acids. CDR3 in amino acids: CASSRRDALRAIEAFF. The CDR3 DNA reads as TGTGCCAGCAGCCGGCGGGACGCTCTTCGGGCAATTGAAGCTTTCTTT.

The rearrangement links TRBV9 to TRBJ2-5, with a weak D call TRBD2 (5 bases). The length of the CDR3 is 15 residues. The germline gives CDR1 SGDLS, CDR2 YYNGEE. Trimming pared 3 bases from V and 4 bases from J, leaving 16 bases between. CDR3 protein: CASSGTGIPLETQYF. The DNA for the CDR3 is TGTGCCAGCAGCGGGACCGGGATTCCGTTAGAGACCCAGTACTTC.